This paragraph covers one TCR beta chain sequence. The source of the sample is a study of T cell changes during pregnancy in multiple sclerosis. Profiled with immunoSEQ multiplex PCR; TCRdb holds only in-frame clones, not every one. The table records some 67,000 clones, 91% of them present only once. The sample here was peripheral blood, taken in the first trimester of pregnancy. The clonotype originates from a female donor with multiple sclerosis, enrolled in a pregnancy study.

The CDR3 DNA reads TGTGCCAGTACCAATCGGACAGGGATCTATGGCTACACCTTC. This gives the protein CASTNRTGIYGYTF. The V gene is TRBV19, the J gene TRBJ1-2, with TRBD1 identical over 8 bases. This CDR3 has 14 residues. Germline V lookup: CDR1 LNHDA, CDR2 SQIVND (reference sequence). With 7 bases clipped from V and 4 bases from J, the junction kept 8 bases outside the gene matches. Full variable domain (rest looked up from reference TRBV19 and TRBJ1-2): DGGITQSPKYLFRKEGQNVTLSCEQNLNHDAMYWYRQDPGQGLRLIYYSQIVNDFQKGDIAEGYSVSREKKESFPLTVTSAQKNPTAFYLCASTNRTGIYGYTFGSGTRLTVV.